The 13 T cell receptor beta chains given below trace back to one sample, sequenced in a study of identical twins. From the 5' RACE reads, TCRdb called clonotypes with MiXCR, one entry per CDR3 protein. Among approximately 190,000 distinct CDR3 sequences listed, more than 15% were seen once. In addition, the sample was reused for a study of T cells expressing NK-cell markers.

Specimen: CD8+ T cells sorted from blood. These receptors all come from a woman under 30 in good health.

This CDR3 is CASSWRGRGDTQYF. The CDR3 region has the DNA TGTGCCAGCAGTTGGAGAGGGAGAGGAGATACGCAGTATTTT. The rearrangement uses TRBV12-3 or TRBV12-4 and TRBJ2-3; weak D call: TRBD2 (5 bases). This CDR3 spans 14 amino acids. Between the trimmed V and J ends, which lost 4 bases and 5 bases, there was a span of 13 bases.

In nucleotides, the CDR3 is TGTGCCAGCTCACCACGATGGGACAATGAGCAGTTCTTC. Protein: CASSPRWDNEQFF. The gene calls are TRBV18 and TRBJ2-1; D call uncertain. The CDR3 runs 13 residues. The germline V and J ends were trimmed by 1 base and 5 bases, with 6 bases remaining between them. Germline V gene sequence: CDR1 KGHSH, CDR2 LQKENI.

The genes are TRBV11-3 and TRBJ2-3; maybe TRBD2 (5 bases). Germline-derived CDR1 and CDR2 are SGHNT and YENEEA. The CDR3 contains 13 residues. The V end lost 7 bases, the J end lost 6 bases, and 14 bases lay between the germline ends. Written as DNA, the CDR3 is TGTGCCAGCATCCCTCGGGGAGCCGATACGCAGTATTTT. Encoded protein: CASIPRGADTQYF.

This rearrangement joins TRBV6-4 to TRBJ1-1, with 8 bases fitting TRBD1. The CDR3 runs 13 residues. Losses at the gene ends were 4 bases for V and 3 bases for J; bases not matched to a gene: 1. Germline-derived CDR1 and CDR2 are MRHNA and SNTAGT. The CDR3 is CASSATGDTEAFF. The CDR3 nucleotides read TGTGCCAGCAGTGCGACAGGGGACACTGAAGCTTTCTTT.

This clonotype was found a few times. V gene TRBV4-1 combines with J gene TRBJ2-3; 8 bases agree with TRBD2. This CDR3 comprises 16 residues. J gave up 5 bases and V 1 base, and 8 bases lay outside the gene matches. The germline CDR1 and CDR2 sequences are MGHRA and YSYEKL. The CDR3 sequence is CASSQGVGGVLDTQYF. CDR3 DNA: TGCGCCAGCAGCCAAGGAGTCGGGGGGGTACTAGATACGCAGTATTTT.

The V and J genes are TRBV20-1 and TRBJ2-5; maybe TRBD2 (6 bases). CDR3 length: 13 residues. Deletions cut 1 base from V and 4 bases from J, with 10 bases between. Germline V gives CDR1 DFQATT, CDR2 SNEGSKA (reference sequence). The CDR3 sequence is CSARVGGGETQYF. CDR3 DNA: TGCAGTGCTAGAGTCGGGGGAGGAGAGACCCAGTACTTC.

The chain links TRBV25-1 to TRBJ2-3; D unresolved. V lost 1 base, J lost 2 bases, and 7 bases lay in between. The CDR3 covers 14 residues. Germline V gene sequence: CDR1 MGHDK, CDR2 SYGVNS. CDR3 DNA sequence: TGTGCCAGCAGTGAATTGCTGATCACAGATACGCAGTATTTT. Amino acid sequence: CASSELLITDTQYF.

The chain employs TRBV29-1 and TRBJ2-7; D is undetermined. Trimming took 6 bases from V and 7 from J, leaving 19 bases between them. CDR1 and CDR2 (germline): SQVTM, ANQGSEA. The CDR3 covers 13 residues. CDR3 bases: TGCAGCGTGGGCTTGACGGGTTTGGGTGAGCAGTACTTC. Residues: CSVGLTGLGEQYF.

J is TRBJ2-7 and V is TRBV15, with 7 bases matching TRBD1. The CDR3 consists of 17 residues. The V segment lost 2 bases and the J segment 3 bases; nucleotides outside the gene matches: 13. In germline, CDR1 is LNHNV, CDR2 YYDKDF (reference sequence). The CDR3 loop is CATSRSLYRGPIYEQYF. In nucleotides, the CDR3 is TGTGCCACCAGCAGATCTCTATACAGGGGACCAATCTACGAGCAGTACTTC.

The chain combines TRBV5-6 with TRBJ1-1, with no clear D. Germline V gene lookup returns CDR1 SGHDT and CDR2 YYEEEE. The CDR3 has 12 residues. V dropped 0 bases and J dropped 3 bases, with 3 bases sitting between them. For the CDR3, the DNA is TGTGCCAGCAGCTTGGCATACACTGAAGCTTTCTTT. Translation: CASSLAYTEAFF.

This clonotype has more than one count but fewer than ten. The rearrangement links TRBV7-9 to TRBJ2-7; 7 nucleotides align to TRBD2. V shed 0 bases and J 3 bases; nucleotides not matched to a gene: 11. The germline gives CDR1 SEHNR, CDR2 FQNEAQ (reference sequence). This CDR3 is 17 amino acids long. The CDR3 sequence is CASSLASRGSISYEQYF. The CDR3 nucleotides read TGTGCCAGCAGCTTAGCCTCCCGCGGGAGCATAAGCTACGAGCAGTACTTC.

The chain carries TRBV7-9 and TRBJ1-1; possibly TRBD1 for D (5 bases). Germline CDR1 reads SEHNR; CDR2 reads FQNEAQ (reference sequence). The CDR3 has 16 residues. V was cut by 4 bases and J by 1 base, with 16 bases left in between. The CDR3 sequence is CASSYPSGAKNTEAFF. CDR3 bases: TGTGCCAGCAGCTACCCCAGCGGGGCCAAGAACACTGAAGCTTTCTTT.

This clonotype came up a few times. The V and J genes are TRBV5-6 and TRBJ1-2; D not resolved. Deletions cut 0 bases from V and 4 bases from J, with 19 bases between. The length of the CDR3 is 17 residues. Looked up from germline, CDR1 is SGHDT and CDR2 is YYEEEE. The CDR3 region has the DNA TGTGCCAGCAGCTTGGTACCAGGCTACGCTCATTCCTATGGCTACACCTTC. Amino acids: CASSLVPGYAHSYGYTF.